The 15 T cell receptor beta chains below come from one sample, sequenced in a study of CD8 T cells in Susac syndrome. Reverse transcription used about 0.45 to 1 ug RNA and random hexamers. TCRdb processed the immunoSEQ multiplex PCR reads anew with MiXCR; each CDR3 protein has one entry. The data hold around 69,000 distinct CDR3 sequences, with around 96% observed a single time. Sequenced material: CD4+ T cells from PBMCs. These receptor sequences come from a human donor with multiple sclerosis.

The V and J genes are TRBV6-1 and TRBJ2-7; possible D gene TRBD1, 6 bases. V dropped 7 bases and J dropped 3 bases, with 13 bases sitting between them. The CDR3 is 13 amino acids. Germline loops: CDR1 MNHNS, CDR2 SASEGT. The CDR3 sequence: CASIPGVHYEQYF. Here the CDR3 DNA reads TGTGCCAGCATCCCAGGGGTCCACTACGAGCAGTACTTC.

The chain employs TRBV24-1 and TRBJ2-7; D may be TRBD2 (6 bases). The germline gives CDR1 KGHDR, CDR2 SFDVKD. The V end lost 5 bases, the J end lost 6 bases, and 16 bases lay between the germline ends. CDR3 size: 14 residues. CDR3 nucleotide sequence: TGTGCCACCAGTGCAGGGACTTCCACCTCCGAGCAGTACTTC. Translating it yields CATSAGTSTSEQYF.

The J gene is TRBJ2-3, the V gene TRBV7-9; no firm D call. The germline gives CDR1 SEHNR, CDR2 FQNEAQ (reference sequence). CDR3 length equals 15 residues. Trimming shortened V by 3 bases and J by 0 bases, and 10 bases separated the two germline ends. CDR3 residues: CASSFNSLSTDTQYF. The CDR3 DNA sequence: TGTGCCAGCAGCTTCAACAGTTTGAGCACAGATACGCAGTATTTT. Together with reference TRBV7-9 and TRBJ2-3, the CDR3 gives the full variable domain: DTGVSQNPRHKITKRGQNVTFRCDPISEHNRLYWYRQTLGQGPEFLTYFQNEAQLEKSRLLSDRFSAERPKGSFSTLEIQRTEQGDSAMYLCASSFNSLSTDTQYFGPGTRLTVL.

The CDR3 region is CSVRGLMNTEAFF. CDR3 coding DNA: TGCAGCGTCAGGGGACTGATGAACACTGAAGCTTTCTTT. The chain links TRBV29-1 to TRBJ1-1; tentatively, D is TRBD1 (6 bases). From germline, CDR1 is SQVTM and CDR2 ANQGSEA. V lost 6 bases and J 0 bases, leaving 11 bases between the germline ends. This CDR3 has 13 amino acids. Full variable domain (outside the CDR3, taken from reference TRBV29-1 and TRBJ1-1): SAVISQKPSRDICQRGTSLTIQCQVDSQVTMMFWYRQQPGQSLTLIATANQGSEATYESGFVIDKFPISRPNLTFSTLTVSNMSPEDSSIYLCSVRGLMNTEAFFGQGTRLTVV.

The rearrangement joins TRBV30 to TRBJ1-1, with a tentative D call TRBD1 (6 bases). V lost 4 bases to trimming and J lost 7 bases, with 10 bases between them. Germline CDR1 reads GTSNPN; CDR2 reads SVGIG (reference sequence). The CDR3 extends over 11 amino acids. CDR3 coding DNA: TGTGCCTGGACGGGAGGGGGTGAAGCTTTCTTT. Residues: CAWTGGGEAFF.

The chain couples TRBV7-9 to TRBJ1-2; the D is unclear. With 1 base removed from V and 7 bases from J, the gap between germline ends came to 10 bases. This CDR3 is 13 amino acids long. Germline V gives CDR1 SEHNR, CDR2 FQNEAQ (reference sequence). CDR3 in DNA: TGTGCCAGCAGCTTAGAAGTCGCGGGTGGCTACACCTTC. This translates into CASSLEVAGGYTF.

V gene TRBV20-1 combines with J gene TRBJ1-2, with unresolved D. The CDR3 contains 13 residues. The germline V gene encodes CDR1 DFQATT and CDR2 SNEGSKA (reference sequence). The V and J ends lost 0 bases and 8 bases respectively, with 13 bases between them. The CDR3 protein is CSAREAGMGGYTF. CDR3 nucleotides: TGCAGTGCTAGAGAGGCGGGGATGGGCGGCTACACCTTC.

The gene calls are TRBV18 and TRBJ2-7, with TRBD1 identical over 10 bases. CDR1 is KGHSH, CDR2 LQKENI, per germline. CDR3 length: 15 amino acids. V was pared by 2 bases and J by 1 base, with 2 bases of the junction left unmatched. The CDR3 sequence is CASSPVGQGSYEQYF. CDR3 DNA: TGTGCCAGCTCACCAGTGGGACAGGGGTCCTACGAGCAGTACTTC.

This clonotype is a singleton in its sample. The V call is TRBV7-2, the J call TRBJ1-4; 10 bases are a match to TRBD1. Germline V gene data show CDR1 as SGHTA and CDR2 as FQGNSA. V shed 4 bases and J 1 base; nucleotides not matched to a gene: 6. The CDR3 extends over 17 amino acids. The CDR3 coding sequence is TGTGCCAGCAGCTCGACAGGGGGCCGGGGAACTAATGAAAAACTGTTTTTT. Translating it yields CASSSTGGRGTNEKLFF.

This clonotype showed up just once. The V call is TRBV6-2 or TRBV6-3, the J call TRBJ2-3, with D possibly matching TRBD2 (6 bases). The CDR3 is 15 residues long. V lost 4 bases to trimming and J lost 2 bases, with 13 bases between them. Germline lookup yields CDR1 MNHEY and CDR2 SVGEGT. CDR3 sequence reads: CASSLRTTLTDTQYF. The CDR3, as DNA: TGTGCCAGCAGTTTGCGGACTACCCTCACAGATACGCAGTATTTT.

This chain links TRBV20-1 with TRBJ2-3; 9 positions match TRBD2. The CDR3 has 13 amino acids. CDR1 and CDR2 (germline): DFQATT, SNEGSKA (reference sequence). The ends lost 6 bases at V and 4 bases at J; junction bases unmatched: 5. DNA of the CDR3: TGCAGTGCGGTACTAGCGGGTCCAGATACGCAGTATTTT. The encoded protein is CSAVLAGPDTQYF.

The genes are TRBV7-9 and TRBJ2-5; TRBD2 is a possible D gene (5 bases). The V and J ends lost 1 base and 4 bases respectively, with 10 bases between them. Germline CDR1 SEHNR, CDR2 FQNEAQ (reference sequence). CDR3 length equals 14 residues. The CDR3, as DNA: TGTGCCAGCAGCTTAGGTCTAGCAGCAGAGACCCAGTACTTC. Protein: CASSLGLAAETQYF.

This chain links TRBV7-2 with TRBJ1-4; 8 bases match TRBD1. Looked up from germline, CDR1 is SGHTA and CDR2 is FQGNSA. The CDR3 runs to 16 residues. Trimming cost V 3 bases and J 2 bases; bases outside gene matches: 5. CDR3 residues: CASSFNQGATNEKLFF. For the CDR3, the DNA is TGTGCCAGCAGCTTCAACCAGGGGGCGACTAATGAAAAACTGTTTTTT.

V gene TRBV5-6 combines with J gene TRBJ2-2, with 8 bases matching TRBD2. Germline V gene data show CDR1 as SGHDT and CDR2 as YYEEEE. With V trimmed by 4 bases and J by 6 bases, 14 bases remained unmatched. This CDR3 has 17 amino acids. The DNA for the CDR3 is TGTGCCAGCAGCCGGAGAGGGCTAGCGGGTTCGGCCGGGGAGCTGTTTTTT. It specifies CASSRRGLAGSAGELFF.

This clonotype was detected only once. J is TRBJ1-5 and V is TRBV20-1, with D uncertain. Deletions cut 3 bases from V and 2 bases from J, with 11 bases between. This CDR3 has 14 residues. Germline V lookup: CDR1 DFQATT, CDR2 SNEGSKA (reference sequence). The CDR3 DNA follows: TGCAGTGCTAGTGGGGATGGAGGCAATCAGCCCCAGCATTTT. As protein: CSASGDGGNQPQHF.